This T cell receptor beta chain was retrieved from a study of cytomegalovirus exposure and HLA in healthy donors (dated by TCRdb to the late 2010s). For the study in its entirety: An earlier analysis of approximately 640 of the donors reported more than 250 Gb of sequence data and 117 million unique TCR beta sequences from 150 million to 200 million T cells. About 320 gigabases of sequencing data and tens of millions of unique TCR sequences were included in an early release covering roughly 700 HLA-typed donors. The genetic ancestry cluster associated with self-reported Caucasian donors included around 76% of the roughly 360 genotyped donors. The study was designed to test whether signatures of past pathogen exposure could be identified by cataloging public T cell receptors. The study profiled the T cell repertoires of under 700 subjects by immunosequencing and related them to cytomegalovirus serostatus. In addition to the first cohort of 500 to 850 subjects, a separate validation cohort of under 150 different subjects was used. To predict cytomegalovirus infection status, the study combined high-throughput TCR immunosequencing, statistical association of individual TCRs with disease status, and machine learning. A later analysis re-analyzed previously published TCR beta repertoires from hundreds of donors and added high-resolution HLA genotyping to study TCR occurrence patterns. Rather than using new phenotypic data, the later analysis identified candidate immune exposures from TCR beta sequences and from how often those sequences occurred across donors. An earlier analysis of about 600 of the donors used high-throughput TCR beta sequencing to judge whether each TCR beta V gene segment behaved as functional or pseudogenic. Donor age, sex, ethnicity and CMV serostatus were collected together with the repertoire data. Genome-wide SNP genotypes for about 65% of the 666 donors were used in a later genetic analysis, which treated that subset as a discovery cohort. All discovery cohort repertoires had been generated using a single sequencing platform. HLA typing covered class I and class II loci at four-digit resolution. The number of donors typed differed by locus, with roughly 629-640 for A, B, C, DRB1 and DQB1, more than 500 for DQA1, some 570 for DPA1, and 400 to 490 for DPB1. Four to six DR-DQ haplotypes were handled as single units for association and clustering because linkage in the cohort was strong. Among several hundred genotyped donors of the cohort, an average of about 240,000 unique TCR beta nucleotide sequences was sequenced per donor, of which about 19% were non-productive.

This clone showed up just once. What antigen it recognizes has not been identified. Base qualities are not recorded, but no much larger clone differs from it by a single base. CDR1 and CDR2 are drawn from the germline V gene: SQVTM, ANQGSEA. The CDR3 numbers 13 residues from cysteine through phenylalanine. Just CDR3 DNA is preserved here, 39 bases in frame from base 1. Cut back by 4 bases and 4 bases, the V and J ends lie 13 bases apart. Summary of the overall study and its limitations: Most TCR sequences were observed very rarely across donors, whereas some public TCRs were present in many individuals. A group of highly shared sequence variants was considered likely to be a technical artifact of the sequencing pipeline. In a later analysis, most CMV-associated TCR beta chains were found to appear HLA-restricted, with HLA associations seemingly driven largely by CMV exposure. An earlier analysis of approximately 540 of the donors showed that most TCR beta V segments appeared in productive rearrangements either about 87% or about 30% of the time, which broadly matched IMGT annotations. For the cohort, immune exposure information was limited to CMV serostatus. In a later analysis, several top co-occurrence clusters were reported to appear linked to parvovirus B19, influenza, CMV and Epstein-Barr virus. The study listed 150 to 200 TCR beta chains as associated with cytomegalovirus. When HLA alleles, especially DR and DQ, strongly co-occurred, TCR associations were difficult to assign to individual alleles. In a later genetic analysis, a missense DCLRE1C variant was associated with V-gene and J-gene trimming of TCR beta chains, and the association was replicated in an independent cohort. At a false discovery rate of 0.05, a later analysis linked some 17,000 TCR beta sequences to specific HLA alleles. Because HLA typing was missing for some donors at each locus, association tests included only the typed subset. In a later genetic analysis, fewer N-insertions in productive TCRs were reported among donors in an Asian-associated ancestry cluster than the 666-donor mean. Only TCR beta chains were sequenced in this cohort, and the absence of alpha or paired-chain data limited detectable features. A further reported finding was that TCR beta sequences accurately predicted the HLA-A and HLA-B alleles for most subjects in the first cohort. The authors suggested that the approach could potentially be generalized to other disease states and immunological phenotypes. According to a later analysis, TCR association rates differed among HLA loci, with DRB1 alleles showing the most associated TCRs and HLA-C alleles showing the fewest. Because the 87-base-pair reads could not distinguish some IMGT-functional V segments, including TRBV6-2 and TRBV6-3, those segments were excluded. Correlated functional status among segregating V segments might reflect linkage disequilibrium, but an unknown experimental factor could not be ruled out. The classifier was reported to diagnose cytomegalovirus status with high specificity and sensitivity in both the original cohort and the validation cohort. The earlier analysis of fewer than 750 of the donors excluded roughly 17 rarely observed V segments, including chromosome 9 orphons, because counts were too low. Compared with equally common non-associated chains, HLA-associated TCR beta chains in a later analysis were more clonally expanded and had lower generation probabilities. In vitro tests confirmed that a few of the cytomegalovirus-associated TCR beta chains recognize cytomegalovirus antigens. Roughly uniform sequencing depth across donors was assumed in presence/absence analyses, although this assumption may not hold.

The method was the immunoSEQ multiplex PCR assay. For the multiplex PCR, a mixture combining 60 forward primers for TCR Vbeta segments and 13 reverse primers for TCR Jbeta segments was used. The CDR3 region of rearranged TCR beta genes was amplified from genomic DNA by a multiplex PCR assay. The Illumina HiSeq System was used to sequence the amplified TCR beta libraries as 87-base-pair reads. The study's own analysis went as follows. A later analysis counted about 82 million unique TCR beta chains across the 550 to 700 repertoires, and around 9.9 million of these chains were shared by at least two donors. To remove PCR and sequencing errors, raw reads were error-corrected and collapsed into unique sequences using a nearest-neighbor algorithm that merged closely related sequences. V, D and J gene segments were assigned by aligning CDR3 sequences to IMGT reference sequences. For a sequence to be retained, at least a six-nucleotide match to both a V gene segment and a J gene segment was required. A rearrangement was called productive if the CDR3 had no stop codons and remained in frame with V and J, and every other rearrangement was called non-productive. Following IMGT convention, CDR3 was defined as the stretch from the second conserved V-encoded cysteine up to the conserved J-encoded phenylalanine. The earlier analysis of about 530 of the donors excluded any sequence lacking an unambiguous match to a single V gene segment. An earlier analysis of 587 of the donors called V segments functional above 56.7% productive rearrangements and segregating when the between-donor standard deviation exceeded 5%. A statistical classification framework was built to diagnose cytomegalovirus status from the catalog of TCR beta chain sequences. A later analysis assigned V and J genes by comparing TCR nucleotide sequences with IMGT/GENE-DB human TR gene sequences. In a later analysis, CDR3 sequences and most-parsimonious VDJ recombination scenarios were assigned using the TCRdist pipeline. In a later analysis, each TCR beta chain was defined by its CDR3 amino acid sequence together with its V-gene family, and reads without a unique V-gene family were excluded. A later analysis removed 500 to 650 highly shared, low-generation-probability nucleotide sequences to deal with suspected cross-contamination and a sequencing artifact. In a later analysis, a clonal expansion index was calculated for each public chain from normalized within-repertoire ranks of inferred template counts. A later analysis computed generation probabilities with a VDJ recombination model fitted to out-of-frame rearrangements, and checked the results against IGoR. Hypergeometric tests were used in a later analysis to score TCR-TCR, TCR-HLA and TCR-CMV co-occurrence, with a repertoire-size bias correction applied to the TCR pairs. To estimate false discovery rates, a later analysis permuted the HLA or CMV assignments 20 times. In a later analysis, co-occurring TCRs were grouped using DBSCAN, with TCRdist sequence similarity added in when clustering inside HLA-allele-positive subsets. Repertoires with fewer than 30,000 or more than 120,000 public chains were left out of co-occurrence clustering, as were a handful of repertoires with anomalous nucleotide sharing. What TCRdb holds here is the immuneACCESS table cut down to in-frame rearrangements. Part of the clones is not present; checked against another copy, under half of the missing clones reflect an unresolved V gene, and the others are unexplained. The V and J calls and clone size were taken over from that table, and D and trimming were inferred from the DNA. The sample data list more than 80,000 clones, and 65% to 80% of these were observed just once. The ten most abundant clones make up 2.5% to 3% of the sample.

The cohort consisted of fewer than 700 healthy bone marrow donors. Cohort members were all nominally healthy when sampled, although unrecorded immune exposures were likely present. The donor was CMV seropositive and belonged to the group of about 290 seropositive cohort members. Every donor gave a peripheral blood sample, and the peripheral blood mononuclear cells from that sample were used for TCR beta sequencing. Genomic DNA extraction from the blood cell samples was performed with the Qiagen DNeasy Blood Extraction Kit. The sequenced material came from PBMCs. The TCR originated in a male donor in good health and CMV-seropositive. The sequence joins TRBV29-1 to TRBJ1-1, with no D gene named confidently. The CDR3 reads as follows: CSVVKQSGTEAFF. The DNA sequence reads TGCAGCGTTGTTAAACAGAGCGGCACTGAAGCTTTCTTT.